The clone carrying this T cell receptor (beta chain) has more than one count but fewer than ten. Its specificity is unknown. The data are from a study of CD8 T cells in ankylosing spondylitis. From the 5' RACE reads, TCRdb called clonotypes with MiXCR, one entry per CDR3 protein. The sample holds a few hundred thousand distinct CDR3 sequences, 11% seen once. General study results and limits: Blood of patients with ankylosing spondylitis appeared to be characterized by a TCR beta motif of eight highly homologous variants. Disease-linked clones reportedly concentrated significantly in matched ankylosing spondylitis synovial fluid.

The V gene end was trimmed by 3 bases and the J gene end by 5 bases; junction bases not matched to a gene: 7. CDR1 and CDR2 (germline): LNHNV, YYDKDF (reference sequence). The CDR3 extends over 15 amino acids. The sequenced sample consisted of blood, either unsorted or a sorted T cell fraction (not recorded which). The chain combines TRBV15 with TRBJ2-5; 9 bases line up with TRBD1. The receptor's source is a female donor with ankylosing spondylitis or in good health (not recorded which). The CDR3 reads CATSSLTGGFETQYF. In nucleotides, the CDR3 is TGTGCCACCAGCAGCCTCACAGGGGGCTTTGAGACCCAGTACTTC. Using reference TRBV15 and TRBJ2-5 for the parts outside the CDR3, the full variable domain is DAMVIQNPRYQVTQFGKPVTLSCSQTLNHNVMYWYQQKSSQAPKLLFHYYDKDFNNEADTPDNFQSRRPNTSFCFLDIRSPGLGDTAMYLCATSSLTGGFETQYFGPGTRLLVL.